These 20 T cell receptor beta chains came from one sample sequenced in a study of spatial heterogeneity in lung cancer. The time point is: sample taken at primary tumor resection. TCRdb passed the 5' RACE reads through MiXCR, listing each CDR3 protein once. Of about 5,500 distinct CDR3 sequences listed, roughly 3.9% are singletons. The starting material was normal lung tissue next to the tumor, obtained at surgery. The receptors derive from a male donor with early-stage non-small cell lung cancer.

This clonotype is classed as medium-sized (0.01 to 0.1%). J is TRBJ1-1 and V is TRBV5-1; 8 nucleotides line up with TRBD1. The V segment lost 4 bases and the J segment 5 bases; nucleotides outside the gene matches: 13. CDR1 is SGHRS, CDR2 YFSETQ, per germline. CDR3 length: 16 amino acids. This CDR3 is CASSVTQGAGGTEAFF. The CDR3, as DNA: TGCGCCAGCAGCGTGACTCAGGGGGCGGGCGGGACTGAAGCTTTCTTT. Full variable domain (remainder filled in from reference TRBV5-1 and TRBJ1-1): KAGVTQTPRYLIKTRGQQVTLSCSPISGHRSVSWYQQTPGQGLQFLFEYFSETQRNKGNFPGRFSGRQFSNSRSEMNVSTLELGDSALYLCASSVTQGAGGTEAFFGQGTRLTVV.

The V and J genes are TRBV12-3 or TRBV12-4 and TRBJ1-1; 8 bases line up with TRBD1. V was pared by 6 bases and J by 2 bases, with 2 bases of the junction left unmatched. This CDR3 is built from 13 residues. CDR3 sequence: CASRQGVNTEAFF. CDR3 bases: TGTGCCAGCAGACAGGGGGTTAACACTGAAGCTTTCTTT.

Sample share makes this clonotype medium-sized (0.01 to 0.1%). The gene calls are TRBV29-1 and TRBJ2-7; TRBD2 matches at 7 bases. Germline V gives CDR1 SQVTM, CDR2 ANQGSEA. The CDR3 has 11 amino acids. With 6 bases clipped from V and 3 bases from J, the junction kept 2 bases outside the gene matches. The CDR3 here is CSVRGVYEQYF. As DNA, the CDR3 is TGCAGCGTCCGGGGGGTCTACGAGCAGTACTTC.

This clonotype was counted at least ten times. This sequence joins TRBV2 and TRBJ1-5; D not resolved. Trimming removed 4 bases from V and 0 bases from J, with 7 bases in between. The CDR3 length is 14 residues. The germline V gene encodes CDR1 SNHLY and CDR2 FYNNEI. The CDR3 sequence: CASSASLSNQPQHF. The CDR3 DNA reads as TGTGCCAGCAGTGCCAGCCTTAGCAATCAGCCCCAGCATTTT.

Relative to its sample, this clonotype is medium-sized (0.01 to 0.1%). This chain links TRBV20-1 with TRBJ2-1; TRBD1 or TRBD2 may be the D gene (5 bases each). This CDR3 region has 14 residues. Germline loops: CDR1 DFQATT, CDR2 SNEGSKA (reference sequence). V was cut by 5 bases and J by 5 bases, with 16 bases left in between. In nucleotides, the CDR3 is TGCAGTGCTGAGGGACCCCTAAGAGACAATGAGCAGTTCTTC. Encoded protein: CSAEGPLRDNEQFF.

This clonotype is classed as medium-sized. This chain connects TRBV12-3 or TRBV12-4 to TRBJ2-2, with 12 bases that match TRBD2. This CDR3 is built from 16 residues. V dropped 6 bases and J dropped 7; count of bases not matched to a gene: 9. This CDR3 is CASSRLAGVQNGELFF. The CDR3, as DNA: TGTGCCAGCAGCAGACTAGCGGGAGTGCAGAACGGGGAGCTGTTTTTT.

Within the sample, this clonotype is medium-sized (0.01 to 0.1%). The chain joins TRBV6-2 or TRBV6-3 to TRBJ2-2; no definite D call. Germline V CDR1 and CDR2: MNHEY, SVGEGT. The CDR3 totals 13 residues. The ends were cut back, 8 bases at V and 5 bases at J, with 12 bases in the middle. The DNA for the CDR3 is TGTGCCAGCCACCTCGTTAAAACCGGGGAGCTGTTTTTT. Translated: CASHLVKTGELFF.

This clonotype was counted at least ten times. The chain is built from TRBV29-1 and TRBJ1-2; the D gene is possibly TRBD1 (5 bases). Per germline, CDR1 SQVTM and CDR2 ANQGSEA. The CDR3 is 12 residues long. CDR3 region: CAAGTAAYGYTF. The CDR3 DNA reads TGCGCGGCAGGGACGGCCGCCTATGGCTACACCTTC.

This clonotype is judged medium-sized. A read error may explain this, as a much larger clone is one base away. The CDR3 DNA follows: TGCAGTGCTAGACAACAACGGAACACTGAAGCTTTCTTT. It is translated as CSARQQRNTEAFF. The chain carries TRBV20-1 and TRBJ1-1; D unclear. This CDR3 is built from 13 residues. In germline, CDR1 is DFQATT, CDR2 SNEGSKA (reference sequence). Deletions cut 2 bases from V and 1 base from J, with 8 bases between.

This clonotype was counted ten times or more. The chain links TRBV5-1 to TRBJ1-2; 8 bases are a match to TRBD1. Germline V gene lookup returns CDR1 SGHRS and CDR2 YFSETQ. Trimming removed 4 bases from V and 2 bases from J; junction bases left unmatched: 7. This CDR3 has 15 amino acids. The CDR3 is CASSEQGARNYGYTF. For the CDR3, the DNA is TGCGCCAGCAGCGAGCAGGGGGCGCGGAACTATGGCTACACCTTC.

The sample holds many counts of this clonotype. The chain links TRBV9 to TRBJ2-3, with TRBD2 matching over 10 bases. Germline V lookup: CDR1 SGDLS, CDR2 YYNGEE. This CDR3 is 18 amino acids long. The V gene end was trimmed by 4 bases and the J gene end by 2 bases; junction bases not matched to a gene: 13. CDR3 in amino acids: CASSSPRAGGHNTDTQYF. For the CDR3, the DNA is TGTGCCAGCAGCTCACCTCGAGCGGGGGGGCACAACACAGATACGCAGTATTTT.

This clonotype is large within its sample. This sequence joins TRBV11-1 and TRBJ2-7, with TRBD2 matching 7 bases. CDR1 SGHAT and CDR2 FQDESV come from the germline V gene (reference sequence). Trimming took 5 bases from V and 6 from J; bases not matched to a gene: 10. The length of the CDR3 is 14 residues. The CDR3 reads CASSPGGTQGEQYF. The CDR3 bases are TGTGCCAGCAGCCCCGGGGGGACGCAAGGCGAGCAGTACTTC.

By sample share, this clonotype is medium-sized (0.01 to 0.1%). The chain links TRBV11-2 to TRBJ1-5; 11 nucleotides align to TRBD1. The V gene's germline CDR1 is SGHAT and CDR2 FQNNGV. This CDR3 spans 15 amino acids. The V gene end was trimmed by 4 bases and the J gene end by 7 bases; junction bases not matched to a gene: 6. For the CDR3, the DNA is TGTGCCAGCAGCTCCGGGACAGGGGGACAACAGCCCCAGCATTTT. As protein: CASSSGTGGQQPQHF.

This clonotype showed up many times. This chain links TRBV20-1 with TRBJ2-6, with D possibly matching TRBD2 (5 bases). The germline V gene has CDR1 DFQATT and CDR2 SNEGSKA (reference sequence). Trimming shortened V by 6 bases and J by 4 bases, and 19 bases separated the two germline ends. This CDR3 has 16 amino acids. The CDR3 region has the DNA TGCAGTGCCCGGGATTTTCGGGGAACAGGGGCCAACGTCCTGACTTTC. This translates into CSARDFRGTGANVLTF.

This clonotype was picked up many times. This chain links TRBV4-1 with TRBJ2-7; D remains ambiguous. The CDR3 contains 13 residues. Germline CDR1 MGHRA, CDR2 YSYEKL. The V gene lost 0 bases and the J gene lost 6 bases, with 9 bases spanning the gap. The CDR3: CASSQDSASEQYF. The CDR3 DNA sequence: TGCGCCAGCAGCCAAGATTCGGCATCCGAGCAGTACTTC.

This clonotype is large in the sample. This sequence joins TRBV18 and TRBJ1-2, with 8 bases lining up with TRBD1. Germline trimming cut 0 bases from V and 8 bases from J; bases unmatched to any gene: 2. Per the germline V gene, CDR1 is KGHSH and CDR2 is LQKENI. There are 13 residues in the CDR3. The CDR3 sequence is CASSPPRGRGYTF. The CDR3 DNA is TGTGCCAGCTCACCACCCAGGGGGCGAGGCTACACCTTC.

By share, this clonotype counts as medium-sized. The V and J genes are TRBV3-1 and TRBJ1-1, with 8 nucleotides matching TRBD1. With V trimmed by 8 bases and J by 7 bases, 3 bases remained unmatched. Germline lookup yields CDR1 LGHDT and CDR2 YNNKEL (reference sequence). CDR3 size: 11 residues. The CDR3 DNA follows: TGTGCCAGCGGACAGGGCCTTGAAGCTTTCTTT. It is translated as CASGQGLEAFF.

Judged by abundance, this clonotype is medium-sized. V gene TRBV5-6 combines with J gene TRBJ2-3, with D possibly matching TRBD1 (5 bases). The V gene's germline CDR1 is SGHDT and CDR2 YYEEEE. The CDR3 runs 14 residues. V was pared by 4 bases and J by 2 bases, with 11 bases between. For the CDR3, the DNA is TGTGCCAGCAGCATAGACAGTTTCACAGATACGCAGTATTTT. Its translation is CASSIDSFTDTQYF.

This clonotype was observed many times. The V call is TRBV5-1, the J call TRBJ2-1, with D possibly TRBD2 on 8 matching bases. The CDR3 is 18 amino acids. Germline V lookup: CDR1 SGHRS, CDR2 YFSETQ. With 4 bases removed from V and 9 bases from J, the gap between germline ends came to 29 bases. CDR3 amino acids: CASSPGTRGRPENGEQFF. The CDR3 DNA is TGCGCCAGCAGCCCCGGGACTAGGGGGCGACCCGAGAACGGTGAGCAGTTCTTC.

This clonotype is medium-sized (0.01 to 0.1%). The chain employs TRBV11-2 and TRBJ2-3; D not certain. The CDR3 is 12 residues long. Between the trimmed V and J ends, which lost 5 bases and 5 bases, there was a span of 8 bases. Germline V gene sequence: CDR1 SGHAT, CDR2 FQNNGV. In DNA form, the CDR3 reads TGTGCCAGCAGCCTCGGTCGAGATACGCAGTATTTT. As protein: CASSLGRDTQYF.